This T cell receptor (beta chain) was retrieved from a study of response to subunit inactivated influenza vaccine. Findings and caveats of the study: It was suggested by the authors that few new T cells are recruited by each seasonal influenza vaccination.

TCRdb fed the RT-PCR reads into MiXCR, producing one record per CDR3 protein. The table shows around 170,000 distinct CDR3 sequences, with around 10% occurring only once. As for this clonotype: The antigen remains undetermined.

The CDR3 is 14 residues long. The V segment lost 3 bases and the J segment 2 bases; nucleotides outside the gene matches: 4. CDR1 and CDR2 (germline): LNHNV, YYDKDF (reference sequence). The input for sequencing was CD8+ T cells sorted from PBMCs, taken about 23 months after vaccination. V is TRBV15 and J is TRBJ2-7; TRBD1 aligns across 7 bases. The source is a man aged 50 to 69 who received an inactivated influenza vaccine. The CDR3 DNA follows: TGTGCCACCAGCAGGACAGGGCAACCCTACGAGCAGTACTTC. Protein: CATSRTGQPYEQYF.